The rows below give T cell receptor beta chains drawn from one sample of a study of PD-1 blockade in classical Hodgkin lymphoma. Assay used: immunoSEQ multiplex PCR; TCRdb lists only in-frame clones, some missing. The repertoire holds tens of thousands of clones, with about 93% as singletons. Sequencing was done on a sample of peripheral blood mononuclear cells (PBMCs). The source is a human donor with classical Hodgkin lymphoma. Both conserved end residues are part of each CDR3. D genes are given only for firm matches. The listing skips clone size in some rows; elsewhere it reads once, few, many or a size class.

DNA | CDR3 | V | D | size | J
TGTGCCAGCAGTTTAGGTAGCGGAATCTACAATGAGCAGTTCTTC | CASSLGSGIYNEQFF | TRBV28 | NA | NA | TRBJ2-1
TGTGCCAGCAGTGAAGTAGGTCAATATTCACCCCTCCACTTT | CASSEVGQYSPLHF | TRBV6-1 | NA | once | TRBJ1-6
TGTGCCAGCAGTAGGACAGGGGGCTTTGGCTACACCTTC | CASSRTGGFGYTF | TRBV28 | TRBD1 | NA | TRBJ1-2
TGTGCCATCAGTGCTACCACCGGGGAGCTGTTTTTT | CAISATTGELFF | TRBV10-3 | NA | NA | TRBJ2-2
TGTGCCAGCAGATCCTTTCGAGGGGACATTCAGTACTTC | CASRSFRGDIQYF | TRBV6-5 | NA | NA | TRBJ2-4
TGCAGTGCTAGTAGGGATCACGAGCAGTACTTC | CSASRDHEQYF | TRBV20-1 | NA | NA | TRBJ2-7
TGCGCCAGCAGGCAGAAAGCGGGAGTTAAGGCCAATGAGCAGTTCTTC | CASRQKAGVKANEQFF | TRBV10-1 | TRBD2 | once | TRBJ2-1
TGTGCCAGCAGCTTACAGGGGACAGGATATGAAAAACTGTTTTTT | CASSLQGTGYEKLFF | TRBV7-6 | TRBD1 | NA | TRBJ1-4
TGTGCCAGCAGTTACAGGCGCAACACCATATATTTT | CASSYRRNTIYF | TRBV6-6 | NA | NA | TRBJ1-3
TGTGCCAGCAGTTCTCAGGGGGGTGGCACTGAAGCTTTCTTT | CASSSQGGGTEAFF | TRBV6-5 | TRBD1 | once | TRBJ1-1
TGTGCCAGCAGGTCGCCGGGAGGGGGCACTGAAGCTTTCTTT | CASRSPGGGTEAFF | TRBV28 | NA | NA | TRBJ1-1
TGTGCCAGCAGTGCAACGGAGTCGGGTGGCTACACCTTC | CASSATESGGYTF | TRBV6-1 | NA | NA | TRBJ1-2
TGCGCCAGCAGCGAGGGACAGGGGGATAATTCACCCCTCCACTTT | CASSEGQGDNSPLHF | TRBV5-1 | TRBD1 | NA | TRBJ1-6
TGCGCCAGCAGCTTGTTAAAGGGGGGCCAAGAGACCCAGTACTTC | CASSLLKGGQETQYF | TRBV5-1 | NA | NA | TRBJ2-5
TGTGCCAGCAGCGACCGGACTTGGGGGTACAATGAGCAGTTCTTC | CASSDRTWGYNEQFF | TRBV7-2 | NA | NA | TRBJ2-1
TGTGCCAGCAGCTTAGGCAGGGGGATGATAGATACGCAGTATTTT | CASSLGRGMIDTQYF | TRBV7-3 | TRBD1 | once | TRBJ2-3
TGTGCCAGCAGTGAACAGGGTACTGGAAACACCATATATTTT | CASSEQGTGNTIYF | TRBV28 | NA | NA | TRBJ1-3
TGTGCCAGCAGTAGGCCTGGCAGGGGCGACCACGAGCAGTACTTC | CASSRPGRGDHEQYF | TRBV6-1 | NA | NA | TRBJ2-7
TGTGCCAGCAGTTACCGGGACAGGGTCTACGAGCAGTACTTC | CASSYRDRVYEQYF | TRBV27 | TRBD1 | once | TRBJ2-7
TGTGCCAGCAGCCGACTGGAGGCGTTTGGGGAGCAGTACTTC | CASSRLEAFGEQYF | TRBV7-9 | NA | NA | TRBJ2-7
TGTGCCAGCAGCTTGCGGACAGGGTGGACAGATACGCAGTATTTT | CASSLRTGWTDTQYF | TRBV5-6 | TRBD1 | NA | TRBJ2-3
TGCGCCAGCAGCCAAACTCCCCGGAGGGTCGTCGAAAAACTGTTTTTT | CASSQTPRRVVEKLFF | TRBV4-1 | NA | NA | TRBJ1-4
TGCGCCAGCAGCCAAGAGGGGGGGTATAGCAATCAGCCCCAGCATTTT | CASSQEGGYSNQPQHF | TRBV4-1 | NA | NA | TRBJ1-5
TGTGCCAGCAGTGAAGCTCGGGGAGTTACAGATACGCAGTATTTT | CASSEARGVTDTQYF | TRBV2 | NA | NA | TRBJ2-3
TGTGCCAGTAGTCCCCGACCCCCTCCTAGCAATCAGCCCCAGCATTTT | CASSPRPPPSNQPQHF | TRBV19 | NA | NA | TRBJ1-5
TGTGCCAGCAGTTTATCCGGCCTTCGCTACAATGAGCAGTTCTTC | CASSLSGLRYNEQFF | TRBV28 | NA | NA | TRBJ2-1
TGTGCCAGCAGTTTCGACAGGAATTTCCCCTACGAGCAGTACTTC | CASSFDRNFPYEQYF | TRBV27 | NA | NA | TRBJ2-7
TGTGCCAGCAGCCCCAGACAGGGGACCTACGAGCAGTACTTC | CASSPRQGTYEQYF | TRBV7-8 | TRBD1 | NA | TRBJ2-7
TGTGCCAGCAGCGAGCAGGGGCACGGTCAGCCCCAGCATTTT | CASSEQGHGQPQHF | TRBV9 | NA | few | TRBJ1-5
TGTGCCAGCAGTGACTGGGGCGGTGCGGGATCAGATACGCAGTATTTT | CASSDWGGAGSDTQYF | TRBV6-4 | NA | NA | TRBJ2-3